This T cell receptor (beta chain) was found in a study of CD8+CD57+ T cells in acquired aplastic anemia. Germline V gene data show CDR1 as KGHDR and CDR2 as SFDVKD. Deletions cut 3 bases from V and 8 bases from J, with 9 bases between. The CDR3 runs to 12 residues. Judged by abundance, this clonotype is medium-sized. Genomic DNA was employed as the template in profiling TCR beta VDJ and CDR3. TCRdb itself ran the reads through MiXCR, one entry per CDR3 protein. The sample gives 130,000 or so distinct CDR3 sequences, around two fifths of which show up once; more than 7% is in the top ten. The material sequenced was sorted CD4+, CD8+, or CD8+CD57+ T cells (not recorded which) from PBMCs. The clonotype comes from a human donor in good health, serving as a control. The rearrangement joins TRBV24-1 to TRBJ1-2, with D perhaps TRBD1 (6 bases). For the CDR3, the DNA is TGTGCCACCAGTGATACAGGGTACGGCTACACCTTC. Translated, it gives CATSDTGYGYTF.